The 18 T cell receptor beta chains below come from one sample, sequenced in a study of Ad26.COV2.S vaccination and SARS-CoV-2 variants (dated by TCRdb to about 2021). Explained via the paper, the treatment or condition label denotes: about 20 received Ad26.COV2.S at low or high dose, single or two shots; about 5 received placebo; per-sample allocation not given. For vaccine and placebo recipients, repertoires were sequenced using samples collected on day 63 after the first injection. Library preparation employed the immunoSEQ multiplex PCR assay. This is the immuneACCESS table as TCRdb keeps it, with only in-frame sequences that have V and J called. A part of the clones is gone; compared with another copy, unresolved V genes explain less than half, and the rest is unexplained. This sample gives more than 300,000 clones in total; about 88% of them show up just once. Clones ranked in the top ten supply roughly 10% of the sample.

Sample: peripheral blood, taken in a trial of Ad26.COV2.S vaccine versus placebo. The receptors come from a person between 18 and 65 years old who received the Ad26.COV2.S COVID-19 vaccine or a placebo.

The V and J genes are TRBV11-2 and TRBJ2-7; D might be TRBD1 (6 bases). V was cut by 6 bases and J by 0 bases, with 15 bases left in between. This CDR3 spans 15 amino acids. Germline V CDR1 and CDR2: SGHAT, FQNNGV. The CDR3 DNA is TGTGCCAGCAGTCTCGGGACACTGAGCTCCTACGAGCAGTACTTC. Amino acid sequence: CASSLGTLSSYEQYF.

This sequence joins TRBV5-1 and TRBJ2-5, with D unresolved. Trimming removed 0 bases at V and 0 bases at J, with 9 bases between. Germline V gene lookup returns CDR1 SGHRS and CDR2 YFSETQ. CDR3 size: 15 residues. DNA for the CDR3: TGCGCCAGCAGCTTGGCCCCAGGCAACCAAGAGACCCAGTACTTC. Its protein is CASSLAPGNQETQYF.

The chain couples TRBV2 to TRBJ2-3; D is perhaps TRBD2 (5 bases). The CDR3 contains 13 residues. Germline V lookup: CDR1 SNHLY, CDR2 FYNNEI. V lost 8 bases to trimming and J lost 3 bases, with 12 bases between them. In DNA form, the CDR3 reads TGTGCCAGCGCGGGTCTATCAACAGATACGCAGTATTTT. Translation: CASAGLSTDTQYF.

The chain joins TRBV10-1 to TRBJ1-1; 7 nucleotides line up with TRBD1. CDR3 size: 14 residues. Trimming cost V 8 bases and J 1 base; bases outside gene matches: 7. Per the germline V gene, CDR1 is WNHNN and CDR2 is SYGVQD (reference sequence). The CDR3 protein is CASSAGTENTEAFF. CDR3 coding DNA: TGCGCCAGCTCCGCCGGGACAGAGAACACTGAAGCTTTCTTT.

The chain uses TRBV12-3 or TRBV12-4 and TRBJ1-1; no definite D call. V was cut by 3 bases and J by 1 base, with 6 bases left in between. The CDR3 consists of 13 residues. CDR3 nucleotide sequence: TGTGCCAGCAGTTTCGGCTGGAACACTGAAGCTTTCTTT. Translation gives CASSFGWNTEAFF.

This chain links TRBV7-9 with TRBJ1-1; D is unclear. The germline CDR1 and CDR2 sequences are SEHNR and FQNEAQ (reference sequence). The CDR3 length is 13 residues. Trimming stripped 5 bases from V and 4 bases from J, with 11 bases between. DNA for the CDR3: TGTGCCAGCAGCCCGAATGAGGTCACTGAAGCTTTCTTT. Its translation is CASSPNEVTEAFF.

V and J are TRBV24-1 and TRBJ2-5, with unresolved D. The CDR3 is 14 amino acids. V dropped 3 bases and J dropped 5 bases, with 12 bases sitting between them. Germline-derived CDR1 and CDR2 are KGHDR and SFDVKD. CDR3: CATSDPVHPETQYF. DNA of the CDR3: TGTGCCACCAGTGATCCCGTGCATCCGGAGACCCAGTACTTC.

The chain couples TRBV27 to TRBJ2-1; D is perhaps TRBD2 (6 bases). Germline lookup yields CDR1 MNHEY and CDR2 SMNVEV (reference sequence). The CDR3 contains 13 residues. Trimming took 5 bases from V and 6 from J, leaving 11 bases between them. CDR3 coding DNA: TGTGCCAGCAGTGGAGGGATAATCAATGAGCAGTTCTTC. The encoded protein is CASSGGIINEQFF.

The CDR3 nucleotides read TGTGCCAGCAGTTATGGCAGGGGGGCCTACGAGCAGTACTTC. Residues: CASSYGRGAYEQYF. This chain links TRBV6-5 with TRBJ2-7; weak D call: TRBD1 (7 bases). The CDR3 is made up of 14 amino acids. The V and J ends lost 3 bases and 2 bases respectively, with 11 bases between them. Germline assignment: CDR1 MNHEY and CDR2 SVGAGI.

This chain uses TRBV7-9 with TRBJ2-5, with unresolved D. Trimming took off 8 bases at V and 7 bases at J, with 23 bases between the two ends. Germline V gives CDR1 SEHNR, CDR2 FQNEAQ (reference sequence). CDR3 length: 15 amino acids. The CDR3: CASAKPGSSIGTQYF. The CDR3 nucleotides read TGTGCCAGCGCTAAACCCGGGTCGTCGATTGGGACCCAGTACTTC.

The gene calls are TRBV11-1 and TRBJ1-1; the D is unclear. CDR3 length: 15 amino acids. Germline CDR1 is SGHAT and CDR2 is FQDESV (reference sequence). The V end lost 1 base, the J end lost 0 bases, and 9 bases lay between the germline ends. The CDR3 bases are TGTGCCAGCAGCTTAGATACGAACATGAACACTGAAGCTTTCTTT. It translates to CASSLDTNMNTEAFF.

The genes are TRBV18 and TRBJ2-5; D unresolved. The CDR3 contains 14 residues. Germline V CDR1 and CDR2: KGHSH, LQKENI. The V end lost 2 bases, the J end lost 2 bases, and 9 bases lay between the germline ends. Here the CDR3 reads CASSPFLNQETQYF. CDR3 sequence (DNA): TGTGCCAGCTCACCATTTCTTAATCAAGAGACCCAGTACTTC. The variable domain in full, completed from reference TRBV18 and TRBJ2-5, reads NAGVMQNPRHLVRRRGQEARLRCSPMKGHSHVYWYRQLPEEGLKFMVYLQKENIIDESGMPKERFSAEFPKEGPSILRIQQVVRGDSAAYFCASSPFLNQETQYFGPGTRLLVL.

V usage is TRBV7-9 and J usage is TRBJ2-2, with no clear D. CDR3 length equals 12 residues. Germline CDR1 SEHNR, CDR2 FQNEAQ (reference sequence). V shed 4 bases and J shed 8 bases, with 8 bases lying between them. The CDR3: CASSSPWGELFF. The CDR3, as DNA: TGTGCCAGCAGCTCCCCGTGGGGGGAGCTGTTTTTT.

The rearrangement links TRBV7-9 to TRBJ1-4, with D maybe TRBD1 (6 bases). This CDR3 has 16 amino acids. Trimming removed 6 bases from V and 0 bases from J, with 14 bases in between. CDR1 is SEHNR and CDR2 is FQNEAQ in the germline V gene (reference sequence). The CDR3 bases are TGTGCCAGCAGTTCGACAGGCCCTGCAACTAATGAAAAACTGTTTTTT. This translates into CASSSTGPATNEKLFF. Combining the CDR3 with reference TRBV7-9 and TRBJ1-4 gives the whole variable domain DTGVSQNPRHKITKRGQNVTFRCDPISEHNRLYWYRQTLGQGPEFLTYFQNEAQLEKSRLLSDRFSAERPKGSFSTLEIQRTEQGDSAMYLCASSSTGPATNEKLFFGSGTQLSVL.

The chain couples TRBV15 to TRBJ1-2; D not resolved. CDR3 length: 15 amino acids. Germline V gives CDR1 LNHNV, CDR2 YYDKDF (reference sequence). The V gene lost 8 bases and the J gene lost 5 bases, with 21 bases spanning the gap. This chain's CDR3 is CATGIGTEHGYGYTF. For the CDR3, the DNA is TGTGCCACCGGGATTGGCACTGAGCACGGATATGGCTACACCTTC.

The rearrangement links TRBV4-3 to TRBJ2-5, with 7 bases identical to TRBD2. The V gene end was trimmed by 4 bases and the J gene end by 5 bases; junction bases not matched to a gene: 7. The CDR3 is 14 residues long. Germline assignment: CDR1 LGHNA and CDR2 YSLEER. Here the CDR3 reads CASSLAGLGETQYF. CDR3 nucleotide sequence: TGCGCCAGCAGCCTAGCGGGTTTAGGGGAGACCCAGTACTTC.

The chain combines TRBV13 with TRBJ2-7; no firm D call. Germline-derived CDR1 and CDR2 are PRHDT and FYEKMQ (reference sequence). V was cut by 4 bases and J by 3 bases, with 7 bases left in between. The CDR3 spans 12 residues. DNA for the CDR3: TGTGCCAGCAGCTCGACCTTCTACGAGCAGTACTTC. Residues: CASSSTFYEQYF.

This clone appeared once. The rearrangement uses TRBV18 and TRBJ1-1; no clear D gene. The CDR3 has 16 residues. Trimming took off 2 bases at V and 0 bases at J, with 13 bases between the two ends. The germline V gene has CDR1 KGHSH and CDR2 LQKENI. CDR3 bases: TGTGCCAGCTCACCAAGGATAGTCGGGGTGAACACTGAAGCTTTCTTT. This translates into CASSPRIVGVNTEAFF.